The rows below give T cell receptor beta chains drawn from one sample of a study of identical twins. Each CDR3 protein is one row after TCRdb ran MiXCR on the 5' RACE reads. This table has 600,000 to 850,000 distinct CDR3 sequences, roughly 18% appearing once. Another study also made use of these data, one on T cells expressing NK-cell markers.

The sample taken for sequencing was PBMCs. These receptors were obtained from a woman in her late teens or twenties in good health. The CDR3 runs from the conserved cysteine through the conserved F or W. The order of the fields is V gene, clone size, D gene, J gene, CDR3 protein, CDR3 DNA. D genes are given only for firm matches. The listing skips clone size in some rows; elsewhere it reads once, few, many or a size class.

TRBV11-2	.	.	TRBJ2-2	CASSLDWDLSGELFF	TGTGCCAGCAGCTTAGATTGGGATCTGTCCGGGGAGCTGTTTTTT
TRBV7-3	many	.	TRBJ1-3	CASSLTREDTIYF	TGTGCCAGCAGCTTAACCCGAGAGGACACCATATATTTT
TRBV7-9	few	.	TRBJ2-5	CASSFRRLQETQYF	TGTGCCAGCAGCTTTAGGCGCCTCCAAGAGACCCAGTACTTC
TRBV15	.	.	TRBJ2-3	CATSRGGGGDTQYF	TGTGCCACCAGCAGAGGAGGTGGAGGGGATACGCAGTATTTT
TRBV5-1	many	TRBD1	TRBJ2-1	CASSLRGPSSYNEQFF	TGCGCCAGCAGCTTGAGGGGGCCGAGTTCCTACAATGAGCAGTTCTTC
TRBV27	.	TRBD1	TRBJ2-7	CASSLGDRFGPPYEQYF	TGTGCCAGCAGTTTAGGGGACAGATTCGGCCCTCCCTACGAGCAGTACTTC
TRBV12-3/TRBV12-4	many	.	TRBJ2-1	CASSPVGYNEQFF	TGTGCCAGCAGCCCTGTTGGATACAATGAGCAGTTCTTC
TRBV20-1	few	TRBD1	TRBJ1-6	CSARATGTGSSPLHF	TGCAGTGCTAGAGCCACCGGGACAGGGAGTTCACCCCTCCACTTT
TRBV3-1	.	TRBD2	TRBJ2-1	CASSQVGAGGTGEQFF	TGTGCCAGCAGCCAAGTAGGAGCGGGGGGGACGGGTGAGCAGTTCTTC
TRBV7-6	few	.	TRBJ2-1	CASSCSPPSYNEQFF	TGTGCCAGCAGCTGTTCTCCGCCCTCCTACAATGAGCAGTTCTTC
TRBV19	.	.	TRBJ2-2	CASSIDARVTGELFF	TGTGCCAGTAGTATAGACGCAAGGGTTACCGGGGAGCTGTTTTTT
TRBV7-9	.	.	TRBJ2-7	CASSFTPGYEQYF	TGTGCCAGCAGCTTCACCCCGGGGTACGAGCAGTACTTC
TRBV7-9	.	.	TRBJ2-2	CASSFGRDTGELFF	TGTGCCAGCAGCTTCGGTAGAGACACCGGGGAGCTGTTTTTT
TRBV6-5	.	.	TRBJ1-5	CASSSTAGGNQPQHF	TGTGCCAGCAGTTCGACGGCAGGGGGCAATCAGCCCCAGCATTTT
TRBV6-5	.	.	TRBJ1-2	CASTAGSLGYTF	TGTGCCAGCACCGCAGGGTCTTTGGGCTACACCTTC
TRBV7-2	once	.	TRBJ1-5	CASSGRGEPQHF	TGTGCCAGCAGCGGGCGTGGGGAGCCCCAGCATTTT
TRBV7-8	.	TRBD2	TRBJ2-3	CASSLVAGTSGTNTQYF	TGTGCCAGCAGCTTAGTAGCCGGGACTAGCGGGACTAATACGCAGTATTTT
TRBV5-1	.	TRBD1	TRBJ1-1	CASSWGQGGGTEAFF	TGCGCCAGCAGCTGGGGACAGGGAGGGGGGACTGAAGCTTTCTTT
TRBV6-1	few	.	TRBJ2-1	CASRAHRGQISYNEQFF	TGTGCCAGCAGAGCGCATCGAGGGCAGATCTCCTACAATGAGCAGTTCTTC
TRBV12-3/TRBV12-4	many	.	TRBJ1-6	CASSLAWISPLHF	TGTGCCAGCAGTTTAGCCTGGATCTCACCCCTCCACTTT
TRBV27	few	TRBD2	TRBJ2-1	CASRLLAGGRNGQFF	TGTGCCAGCAGGCTCCTAGCGGGAGGGCGTAATGGGCAGTTCTTC
TRBV7-2	.	.	TRBJ1-1	CASSRYRATEAFF	TGTGCCAGCAGCAGATACAGGGCCACTGAAGCTTTCTTT
TRBV11-2	.	TRBD1	TRBJ2-1	CASSFRDRELDEQFF	TGTGCCAGCAGCTTTCGGGACAGGGAGCTCGATGAGCAGTTCTTC
TRBV6-5	many	.	TRBJ2-7	CASSYSISRSGAEQYF	TGTGCCAGCAGTTACTCGATTTCTCGATCGGGGGCCGAGCAGTACTTC
TRBV12-3/TRBV12-4	.	.	TRBJ2-7	CASSLRITYERYF	TGTGCCAGCAGTTTGAGGATTACCTACGAGCGGTACTTC
TRBV5-1	.	TRBD2	TRBJ2-1	CASSLGSGGNEQFF	TGCGCCAGCAGCTTGGGTAGCGGGGGCAATGAGCAGTTCTTC
TRBV12-3/TRBV12-4	few	.	TRBJ1-5	CASSSDMMGNQPQHF	TGTGCCAGCAGTTCCGACATGATGGGGAATCAGCCCCAGCATTTT
TRBV4-1	.	.	TRBJ2-6	CASSQDHKGPGANVLTF	TGCGCCAGCAGCCAAGATCATAAGGGCCCTGGGGCCAACGTCCTGACTTTC
TRBV12-3/TRBV12-4	many	.	TRBJ1-5	CASSFKGNQPQHF	TGTGCCAGCAGTTTTAAGGGTAATCAGCCCCAGCATTTT
TRBV18	.	.	TRBJ1-1	CASSPVLSDTEAFF	TGTGCCAGCTCACCCGTCCTATCGGACACTGAAGCTTTCTTT
TRBV12-3/TRBV12-4	many	.	TRBJ1-1	CASSLMLNTEAFF	TGTGCCAGCAGTTTAATGCTGAACACTGAAGCTTTCTTT
TRBV30	.	TRBD2	TRBJ2-1	CAWSVGASGSLQFF	TGTGCCTGGAGTGTAGGGGCTAGCGGGTCTTTGCAGTTCTTC
TRBV5-1	few	.	TRBJ2-7	CASSLVAGSAYEQYF	TGCGCCAGCAGCTTGGTGGCGGGGAGCGCCTACGAGCAGTACTTC
TRBV20-1	many	.	TRBJ2-7	CSAAPGDYEQYF	TGCAGTGCTGCCCCGGGAGACTACGAGCAGTACTTC
TRBV15	.	.	TRBJ2-7	CATSSFYEQYF	TGTGCCACCAGCAGTTTCTACGAGCAGTACTTC
TRBV5-1	few	.	TRBJ2-7	CASSLSGLNSYEQYF	TGCGCCAGCAGCTTGTCGGGCTTAAACTCCTACGAGCAGTACTTC
TRBV7-9	.	.	TRBJ2-7	CASSFLLAPSYEQYF	TGTGCCAGCAGCTTTTTACTGGCACCATCCTACGAGCAGTACTTC
TRBV5-1	few	TRBD2	TRBJ2-5	CASTPGRLGIGEETQYF	TGCGCCAGCACCCCCGGGAGGCTAGGTATAGGGGAAGAGACCCAGTACTTC
TRBV6-1	.	TRBD1	TRBJ1-1	CASSPVRGIMAEAFF	TGTGCCAGCAGCCCGGTCAGGGGGATTATGGCTGAAGCTTTCTTT
TRBV7-9	.	TRBD2	TRBJ2-1	CASSRTSGRLIEQFF	TGTGCCAGCAGCCGGACTAGCGGACGCCTGATTGAGCAGTTCTTC
TRBV15	.	.	TRBJ2-5	CATSRVYEETQYF	TGTGCCACCAGCAGAGTTTACGAAGAGACCCAGTACTTC